A single sample is the source of the 24 T cell receptor beta chains below, sequenced in a study of cytomegalovirus exposure and HLA in healthy donors. PCR involved 60 Vbeta and 13 Jbeta primers. Clones were read by immunoSEQ multiplex PCR, and TCRdb kept only the in-frame ones, dropping some. The sample shows tens of thousands of clones, approximately 68% of them seen only once. The sequenced sample was PBMCs. Receptors originate from a woman aged 30 to 39 in good health and CMV-seronegative.

This chain links TRBV18 with TRBJ1-1, with 9 nucleotides matching TRBD1. The CDR3 is 17 amino acids. Germline V CDR1 and CDR2: KGHSH, LQKENI. Trimming cost V 5 bases and J 1 base; bases outside gene matches: 11. CDR3 sequence reads: CASSTLRQGDSNTEAFF. Written as DNA, the CDR3 is TGTGCCAGCTCAACCTTAAGACAGGGGGATTCGAACACTGAAGCTTTCTTT. Filled out from reference TRBV18 and TRBJ1-1, the complete variable domain reads NAGVMQNPRHLVRRRGQEARLRCSPMKGHSHVYWYRQLPEEGLKFMVYLQKENIIDESGMPKERFSAEFPKEGPSILRIQQVVRGDSAAYFCASSTLRQGDSNTEAFFGQGTRLTVV.

The chain carries TRBV5-4 and TRBJ2-7; the match to TRBD1 covers 7 bases. CDR1 is SGHNT and CDR2 is YYREEE in the germline V gene (reference sequence). J was trimmed by 0 bases and V by 4 bases; bases with no gene match: 4. The CDR3 has 14 amino acids. CDR3 DNA: TGTGCCAGCAGCGGACAGGAGAGCTCCTACGAGCAGTACTTC. Its translation: CASSGQESSYEQYF.

This chain connects TRBV30 to TRBJ1-1; a possible D gene is TRBD1 (6 bases). The germline V gene has CDR1 GTSNPN and CDR2 SVGIG (reference sequence). This CDR3 contains 13 residues. V lost 0 bases, J lost 5 bases, and 10 bases lay in between. The CDR3 loop is CAWSVQGWTEAFF. The CDR3, as DNA: TGTGCCTGGAGTGTACAGGGTTGGACTGAAGCTTTCTTT.

The chain is built from TRBV6-1 and TRBJ2-7, with 8 bases fitting TRBD2. CDR3 length: 14 amino acids. CDR1 is MNHNS and CDR2 is SASEGT in the germline V gene. V lost 7 bases, J lost 3 bases, and 8 bases stayed unmatched. Here the CDR3 DNA reads TGTGCCAGCACGAGCGGGGGTAACAGCTACGAGCAGTACTTC. This codes for CASTSGGNSYEQYF.

CDR3 nucleotides: TGTGCCAGCAGCCCAACCCTCGGTGGAGGGACGAATGAAAAACTGTTTTTT. This translates into CASSPTLGGGTNEKLFF. The chain recombines TRBV7-2 with TRBJ1-4, with D possibly being TRBD1 (5 bases). The CDR3 covers 17 residues. Trimming cost V 5 bases and J 5 bases, with 21 bases left between them. The V gene's germline CDR1 is SGHTA and CDR2 FQGNSA.

Regarding this clone: Sequence at one end of the junction differs from germline and may be a read error. The CDR3 DNA reads TGCAGTGCTAGAACCGACGAGGCCTTT. Its translation is CSARTDEAF. The chain links TRBV20-1 to TRBJ1-1, with D unresolved. Germline CDR1 DFQATT, CDR2 SNEGSKA (reference sequence). This CDR3 region has 9 residues.

V and J are TRBV7-2 and TRBJ1-4, with 7 bases lining up with TRBD1. V was pared by 2 bases and J by 4 bases, with 4 bases of the junction left unmatched. The CDR3 has 15 amino acids. CDR1 and CDR2 from the germline V gene are SGHTA and FQGNSA. CDR3 in DNA: TGTGCCAGCAGCTTAACCGGGACAGTTAATGAAAAACTGTTTTTT. Its protein is CASSLTGTVNEKLFF.

This clone was seen only a few times. This chain uses TRBV12-2 with TRBJ2-1; the table's D call TRBD2 went unverified against the DNA. TRBV12-2 corresponds to a pseudogene. This CDR3 spans 11 amino acids. The CDR3 is CASRPYNEQFF. In DNA, the CDR3 is TGTGCAAGTCGCCCTTACAATGAGCAGTTCTTC.

The V call is TRBV6-1, the J call TRBJ1-2, with D perhaps TRBD1 (6 bases). Germline CDR1 reads MNHNS; CDR2 reads SASEGT. Trimming shortened V by 3 bases and J by 7 bases, and 18 bases separated the two germline ends. This CDR3 region has 15 residues. The CDR3 coding sequence is TGTGCCAGCAGTGATCTCTACCAGGGGAGAGGTGGCTACACCTTC. It encodes CASSDLYQGRGGYTF.

The gene calls are TRBV5-6 and TRBJ2-4; 8 bases match TRBD1. The germline V gene has CDR1 SGHDT and CDR2 YYEEEE. The CDR3 has 14 residues. With 0 bases clipped from V and 6 bases from J, the junction kept 2 bases outside the gene matches. The CDR3 DNA sequence: TGTGCCAGCAGCTTGGGACAGGGGCGAAACATTCAGTACTTC. It yields the protein CASSLGQGRNIQYF.

The chain is built from TRBV6-5 and TRBJ2-5; 7 positions match TRBD2. This CDR3 contains 16 residues. The germline CDR1 and CDR2 sequences are MNHEY and SVGAGI. V dropped 0 bases and J dropped 5; count of bases not matched to a gene: 9. CDR3 DNA sequence: TGTGCCAGCAGTTACTCTGGGGGGGAAGGGGTCGAGACCCAGTACTTC. Its translation: CASSYSGGEGVETQYF.

V usage is TRBV27 and J usage is TRBJ2-1, with D maybe TRBD1 (7 bases). Germline CDR1 reads MNHEY; CDR2 reads SMNVEV (reference sequence). Deletions cut 4 bases from V and 1 base from J, with 14 bases between. The CDR3 spans 16 residues. The DNA for the CDR3 is TGTGCCAGCAGTTCATCCAGGGGGGAATCCTACAATGAGCAGTTCTTC. Translation gives CASSSSRGESYNEQFF.

This chain joins TRBV7-6 and TRBJ1-4, with D possibly TRBD1 on 5 matching bases. V was shortened by 0 bases and J by 6 bases, with 23 bases between the two germline ends. The CDR3 extends over 19 amino acids. Germline-derived CDR1 and CDR2 are SGHVS and FNYEAQ. CDR3: CASSLAKLNQGLRDEKLFF. The CDR3 DNA follows: TGTGCCAGCAGCTTAGCGAAACTAAATCAGGGTCTAAGGGATGAAAAACTGTTTTTT. Full variable domain (outside the CDR3, taken from reference TRBV7-6 and TRBJ1-4): GAGVSQSPRYKVTKRGQDVALRCDPISGHVSLYWYRQALGQGPEFLTYFNYEAQQDKSGLPNDRFSAERPEGSISTLTIQRTEQRDSAMYRCASSLAKLNQGLRDEKLFFGSGTQLSVL.

The V gene is TRBV5-1, the J gene TRBJ2-1; D is unclear. The V end lost 1 base, the J end lost 5 bases, and 7 bases lay between the germline ends. This CDR3 is built from 13 residues. Germline V gives CDR1 SGHRS, CDR2 YFSETQ. The CDR3 sequence is CASSLTVNNEQFF. CDR3 bases: TGCGCCAGCAGCTTGACGGTAAACAATGAGCAGTTCTTC.

V usage is TRBV29-1 and J usage is TRBJ1-6; 9 bases are shared with TRBD1. The trim removed 7 bases at V and 10 bases at J, leaving 11 bases unmatched. CDR3 size: 14 residues. CDR1 and CDR2 from the germline V gene are SQVTM and ANQGSEA. The CDR3 DNA follows: TGCAGCGCCCAGGGGGGGGACAGGGCCTCACCCCTCCACTTT. Protein product: CSAQGGDRASPLHF.

This clone was found a few times. This chain connects TRBV30 to TRBJ1-5, with a tentative D call TRBD1 (6 bases). The germline CDR1 and CDR2 sequences are GTSNPN and SVGIG (reference sequence). The CDR3 is 14 amino acids. Trimming took off 1 base at V and 7 bases at J, with 14 bases between the two ends. CDR3 protein: CAWSDTGMYQPQHF. CDR3 bases: TGTGCCTGGAGTGATACAGGGATGTACCAGCCCCAGCATTTT.

The chain uses TRBV6-5 and TRBJ2-3, with 8 bases that match TRBD2. V trimming: 6 bases; J trimming: 6 bases; junction bases outside the gene matches: 11. Germline V gene sequence: CDR1 MNHEY, CDR2 SVGAGI. The CDR3 spans 15 residues. The CDR3 reads CASRRSGGGLDTQYF. In nucleotides, the CDR3 is TGTGCCAGCAGACGCTCGGGCGGGGGGTTGGATACGCAGTATTTT.

The J gene is TRBJ1-4, the V gene TRBV14; 8 bases are shared with TRBD1. The trim removed 0 bases at V and 0 bases at J, leaving 3 bases unmatched. The CDR3 is made up of 17 amino acids. Germline-derived CDR1 and CDR2 are SGHDN and FVKESK. The CDR3 coding sequence is TGTGCCAGCAGCCAAGAGACAGGGGCTACAACTAATGAAAAACTGTTTTTT. Translating gives CASSQETGATTNEKLFF.

The CDR3 nucleotides read TGCGCCAGCAGTGAGTCCTGGGTCTCGAACTACTACGAGCAGTACTTC. As protein: CASSESWVSNYYEQYF. This chain uses TRBV10-2 with TRBJ2-7; D uncertain. Germline CDR1 and CDR2: WSHSY and SAAADI. The CDR3 is 16 residues long. V gave up 0 bases and J gave up 3 bases, with 15 bases separating them.

V and J are TRBV2 and TRBJ2-1; TRBD2 agrees at 8 bases. The V segment lost 6 bases and the J segment 6 bases; nucleotides outside the gene matches: 4. Germline CDR1 SNHLY, CDR2 FYNNEI. This CDR3 is built from 13 residues. The CDR3 nucleotides are TGTGCCAGCAGAGCCGGGACTAGCAATGAGCAGTTCTTC. Its translation is CASRAGTSNEQFF.

The CDR3 coding sequence is TGTGCCAGCAGTGTGGGACAGGAGAACACTGAAGCTTTCTTT. This translates into CASSVGQENTEAFF. The chain uses TRBV6-1 and TRBJ1-1; 8 positions agree with TRBD1. CDR3 length equals 14 residues. Germline trimming cut 4 bases from V and 1 base from J; bases unmatched to any gene: 2. Germline lookup yields CDR1 MNHNS and CDR2 SASEGT.

This chain connects TRBV4-3 to TRBJ2-3, with TRBD2 matching over 12 bases. Germline V gives CDR1 LGHNA, CDR2 YSLEER. The CDR3 covers 19 residues. Losses at the gene ends were 2 bases for V and 7 bases for J; bases not matched to a gene: 16. As DNA, the CDR3 is TGCGCCAGCAGCCAAAGGAGGGCGTCAGAGACTAGCGGGGGCAATACGCAGTATTTT. Protein: CASSQRRASETSGGNTQYF.

The CDR3 sequence: CASARGPSSPLHF. CDR3 DNA: TGTGCCTCCGCTAGGGGCCCTAGTTCACCCCTCCACTTT. This chain connects TRBV30 to TRBJ1-6; TRBD1 is a possible D gene (5 bases). Germline V gene data show CDR1 as GTSNPN and CDR2 as SVGIG (reference sequence). The CDR3 has 13 residues. Trimming took off 7 bases at V and 9 bases at J, with 16 bases between the two ends.

The J gene is TRBJ2-7, the V gene TRBV27; D is perhaps TRBD2 (7 bases). The V end was cut by 3 bases, the J end by 7 bases, with 19 bases between. Germline V CDR1 and CDR2: MNHEY, SMNVEV (reference sequence). The CDR3 covers 15 residues. The CDR3 is CASSLWRGQAGEQYF. The CDR3 bases are TGTGCCAGCAGTTTGTGGCGGGGGCAGGCGGGGGAGCAGTACTTC.